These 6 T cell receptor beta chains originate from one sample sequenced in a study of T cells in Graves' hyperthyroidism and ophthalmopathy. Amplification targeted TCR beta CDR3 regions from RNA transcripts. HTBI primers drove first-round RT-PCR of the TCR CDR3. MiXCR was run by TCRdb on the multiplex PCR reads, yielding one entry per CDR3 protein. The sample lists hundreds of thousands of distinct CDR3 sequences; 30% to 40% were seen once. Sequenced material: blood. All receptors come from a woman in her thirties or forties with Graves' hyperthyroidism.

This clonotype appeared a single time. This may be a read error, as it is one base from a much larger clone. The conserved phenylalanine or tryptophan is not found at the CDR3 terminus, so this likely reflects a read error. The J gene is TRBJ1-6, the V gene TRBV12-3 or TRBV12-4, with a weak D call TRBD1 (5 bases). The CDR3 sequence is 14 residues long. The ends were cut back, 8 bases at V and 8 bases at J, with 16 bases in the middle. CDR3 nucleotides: TGTGCCAGCCGTAGGGACCACCCGGATTCACCCCTCCACTCT. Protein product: CASRRDHPDSPLHS.

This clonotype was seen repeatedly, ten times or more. Written as DNA, the CDR3 is TGTGCCAGCAGCCCAAGCGGGCTGGCCGACACTGAAGCTTTCTTT. Protein sequence: CASSPSGLADTEAFF. This chain joins TRBV9 and TRBJ1-1; D uncertain. Trimming shortened V by 4 bases and J by 3 bases, and 16 bases separated the two germline ends. Germline values: CDR1 SGDLS, CDR2 YYNGEE. There are 15 residues in the CDR3.

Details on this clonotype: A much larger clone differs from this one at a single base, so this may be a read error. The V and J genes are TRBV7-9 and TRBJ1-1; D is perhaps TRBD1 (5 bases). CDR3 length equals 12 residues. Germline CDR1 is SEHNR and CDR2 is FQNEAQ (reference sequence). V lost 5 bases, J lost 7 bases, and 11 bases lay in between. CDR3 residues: CASSMGGDEAFF. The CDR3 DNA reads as TGTGCCAGCAGCATGGGGGGTGATGAAGCTTTCTTT.

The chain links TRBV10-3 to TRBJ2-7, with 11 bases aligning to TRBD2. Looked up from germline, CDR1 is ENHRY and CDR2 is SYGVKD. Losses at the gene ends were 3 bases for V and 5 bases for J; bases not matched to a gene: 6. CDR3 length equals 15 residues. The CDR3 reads CAISDLAGGLHEQYF. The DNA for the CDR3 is TGTGCCATCAGTGACTTAGCGGGAGGGCTCCACGAGCAGTACTTC.

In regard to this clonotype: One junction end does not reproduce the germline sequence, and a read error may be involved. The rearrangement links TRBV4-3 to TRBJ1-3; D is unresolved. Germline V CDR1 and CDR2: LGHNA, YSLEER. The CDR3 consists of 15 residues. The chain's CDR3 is CASSQEGRFRNTTYF. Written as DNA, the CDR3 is TGCGCCAGCAGCCAAGAGGGTCGGTTTCGGAACACCACATATTTT.

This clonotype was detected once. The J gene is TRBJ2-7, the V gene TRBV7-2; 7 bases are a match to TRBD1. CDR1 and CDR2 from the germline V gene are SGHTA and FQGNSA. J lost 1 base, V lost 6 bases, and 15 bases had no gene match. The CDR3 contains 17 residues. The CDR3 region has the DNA TGTGCCAGCAGTTACTCGATCTCCGGGACAGAGTCCTACGAGCAGTACTTC. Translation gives CASSYSISGTESYEQYF.